Listed here are 10 T cell receptor beta chains from one sample, sequenced in a study of cytotoxic CD8 clonotypes in ibrutinib-treated CLL. Generated by immunoSEQ multiplex PCR, the TCRdb table keeps only in-frame clones and is missing some. The table records over 250,000 clones, less than 85% of them present only once. The material was PBMCs, obtained at disease progression, from a patient treated with ibrutinib. The source is a human donor with chronic lymphocytic leukemia.

The chain couples TRBV19 to TRBJ1-5, with D perhaps TRBD1 (5 bases). The germline V gene has CDR1 LNHDA and CDR2 SQIVND (reference sequence). Trimming took off 1 base at V and 10 bases at J, with 8 bases between the two ends. There are 12 residues in the CDR3. The CDR3 nucleotides are TGTGCCAGTAGTATAGGCAGGGTCCCCCAGCATTTT. It encodes CASSIGRVPQHF.

The V gene is TRBV5-6, the J gene TRBJ2-7; 7 bases match TRBD1. The V and J ends lost 4 bases and 8 bases, in that order; junction bases with no gene match: 3. The length of the CDR3 is 11 residues. Germline V CDR1 and CDR2: SGHDT, YYEEEE. The CDR3 region is CASSQTGKQYF. The CDR3 DNA follows: TGTGCCAGCAGCCAGACAGGGAAGCAGTACTTC.

The CDR3 loop reads CASGIGYEQYF. The CDR3 region has the DNA TGTGCCAGCGGGATAGGGTACGAGCAGTACTTC. The genes are TRBV2 and TRBJ2-7, with D unresolved. The V and J ends lost 8 bases and 4 bases respectively, with 9 bases between them. Germline V gives CDR1 SNHLY, CDR2 FYNNEI. The CDR3 is 11 amino acids.

This clone appeared a few times. The chain joins TRBV6-5 to TRBJ1-2, with D tentatively TRBD1 (5 bases). V was shortened by 4 bases and J by 4 bases, with 16 bases between the two germline ends. From germline, CDR1 is MNHEY and CDR2 SVGAGI. The CDR3 loop spans 15 amino acids. CDR3 in amino acids: CASSLVGRRGYGYTF. The CDR3 DNA reads as TGTGCCAGCAGTTTAGTCGGGAGAAGGGGCTATGGCTACACCTTC.

The CDR3 here is CASSSTVSAYNEQFF. The DNA for the CDR3 is TGCGCCAGCAGCTCGACAGTATCGGCCTACAATGAGCAGTTCTTC. J is TRBJ2-1 and V is TRBV5-1; D is perhaps TRBD1 (5 bases). CDR3 length: 15 amino acids. The ends were cut back, 3 bases at V and 2 bases at J, with 12 bases in the middle. Germline CDR1 SGHRS, CDR2 YFSETQ.

V usage is TRBV7-2 and J usage is TRBJ2-3; maybe TRBD2 (6 bases). The length of the CDR3 is 16 residues. Germline lookup yields CDR1 SGHTA and CDR2 FQGNSA. Trimming stripped 4 bases from V and 0 bases from J, with 14 bases between. For the CDR3, the DNA is TGTGCCAGCAGCTCGCGACTAGGCGCTAGCACAGATACGCAGTATTTT. Amino acids: CASSSRLGASTDTQYF.

On this clone: The sample contains more than one DNA sequence encoding this CDR3. J is TRBJ2-3 and V is TRBV9; D not resolved. Germline V lookup: CDR1 SGDLS, CDR2 YYNGEE. CDR3 size: 14 residues. The V end was cut by 1 base, the J end by 1 base, with 7 bases between. CDR3 loop: CASSVTSGTDTQYF. The CDR3 nucleotides are TGTGCCAGCAGCGTAACCAGCGGCACAGATACGCAGTATTTT.

This chain links TRBV7-3 with TRBJ2-7; TRBD1 matches 8 bases. The ends lost 4 bases at V and 2 bases at J; junction bases unmatched: 7. The CDR3 loop spans 15 amino acids. The germline V gene encodes CDR1 SGHTA and CDR2 FQGTGA. In DNA form, the CDR3 reads TGTGCCAGCAGCTCCTCCGGGACAGGACCCTACGAGCAGTACTTC. This codes for CASSSSGTGPYEQYF.

In its sample, this clone was seen a few times. Other DNA sequences of this sample code for an identical CDR3. The rearrangement joins TRBV20-1 to TRBJ2-7; perhaps TRBD1 as D (5 bases). V lost 3 bases and J 3 bases, leaving 6 bases between the germline ends. The CDR3 is made up of 11 amino acids. CDR1 is DFQATT, CDR2 SNEGSKA, per germline (reference sequence). CDR3 bases: TGCAGTGCTAGCAGGGACTACGAGCAGTACTTC. Translation gives CSASRDYEQYF.

This clone was detected only a few times. This chain's CDR3 is CATSRQRVSGNTIYF. CDR3 sequence (DNA): TGTGCCACCAGCAGACAGAGAGTCTCTGGAAACACCATATATTTT. The J gene is TRBJ1-3, the V gene TRBV15; D remains unclear. This CDR3 has 15 amino acids. The germline gives CDR1 LNHNV, CDR2 YYDKDF (reference sequence). V lost 2 bases and J 0 bases, leaving 8 bases between the germline ends.